The 21 T cell receptor beta chains given below trace back to one sample, sequenced in a study of T cells in women clearing cervical HPV infection. Measured with immunoSEQ multiplex PCR; TCRdb has only the in-frame clones, and not every one. The listing records about 35,000 clones. The sample comprised blood buffy coat. Every receptor here comes from a woman aged 18 to 75 with a cervical HPV16 infection that either progressed to CIN3+ or cleared (not recorded which).

A remark on this clone: The sequenced fragment ends 3 residues before the CDR3 boundary, so the rest is inferred from the germline J gene. This chain connects TRBV7-9 to TRBJ2-7; a possible D gene is TRBD1 (6 bases). Germline V gene lookup returns CDR1 SEHNR and CDR2 FQNEAQ (reference sequence). The CDR3 covers 15 residues. Trimming took off 1 base at V and 5 bases at J, with 15 bases between the two ends. The sequenced CDR3 bases are TGTGCCAGCAGCTTAGTGGTGGCAGGGGTCCACGAG. It codes for CASSLVVAGVHE. The entire CDR3 sequence reads CASSLVVAGVHEQYF.

Details on this clone: Read coverage stops 3 residues before the CDR3 terminus; the germline J gene supplies the remainder. V and J are TRBV7-2 and TRBJ2-7, with TRBD1 identical over 8 bases. Germline CDR1 and CDR2: SGHTA and FQGNSA. V was clipped by 5 bases and J by 2 bases; unmatched bases: 5. This CDR3 is built from 14 residues. The CDR3 bases that were read are TGTGCCAGCAGCCCGACAGGGGCGGCCTACGAG. Protein sequence: CASSPTGAAYE. The complete CDR3 protein is CASSPTGAAYEQYF.

To note about this clone: The read comes to an end 3 residues before the CDR3 does, leaving the germline J gene to fill in the end. The chain is built from TRBV5-5 and TRBJ1-1; weak D call: TRBD1 (6 bases). CDR1 SGHKS and CDR2 YYEKEE come from the germline V gene (reference sequence). This CDR3 has 14 amino acids. The V and J ends lost 0 bases and 5 bases respectively, with 11 bases between them. The CDR3 region is CASSLGGLGTEAFF. Partial CDR3 DNA: TGTGCCAGCAGCTTGGGGGGGCTTGGTACTGAA.

Notes on this clone: The read terminates 3 residues before the CDR3 end, so the remaining end is supplied by the germline J gene. The chain is built from TRBV20-1 and TRBJ2-3; 12 bases map to TRBD2. Germline values: CDR1 DFQATT, CDR2 SNEGSKA (reference sequence). The length of the CDR3 is 16 residues. The CDR3 sequence is CSARPSSGRAAETQYF. CDR3 bases read: TGCAGTGCTAGACCATCTAGCGGGAGGGCCGCGGAGACG.

Comments on this clone: The CDR3 end falls 3 residues outside the read, so it is completed with the germline J gene. V usage is TRBV7-9 and J usage is TRBJ1-2, with D unclear. Germline V gene sequence: CDR1 SEHNR, CDR2 FQNEAQ (reference sequence). The CDR3 sequence is 14 residues long. The part of the CDR3 DNA that was read is TGTGCCAGCAGCATTGGACTAGCAACCTACGAC. Translating it yields CASSIGLATYD. The whole CDR3 is CASSIGLATYDYTF. The variable domain in full, completed from reference TRBV7-9 and TRBJ1-2, reads DTGVSQNPRHKITKRGQNVTFRCDPISEHNRLYWYRQTLGQGPEFLTYFQNEAQLEKSRLLSDRFSAERPKGSFSTLEIQRTEQGDSAMYLCASSIGLATYDYTFGSGTRLTVV.

A note on this clone: The CDR3 end falls 3 residues outside the read, so it is completed with the germline J gene. The chain couples TRBV6-1 to TRBJ2-5; weak D call: TRBD1 (5 bases). Trimming removed 1 base from V and 7 bases from J, with 16 bases in between. This CDR3 is built from 15 residues. Germline CDR1 and CDR2: MNHNS and SASEGT. Here the CDR3 reads CASSEEQGPRRTQYF. The sequenced CDR3 bases are TGTGCCAGCAGTGAAGAGCAGGGTCCAAGAAGGACC.

As to this clone: The read halts 3 residues ahead of the CDR3 end, with the missing end drawn from the germline J gene. The chain carries TRBV29-1 and TRBJ2-1; 8 bases are a match to TRBD2. The CDR3 contains 15 residues. The V gene end was trimmed by 0 bases and the J gene end by 2 bases; junction bases not matched to a gene: 3. Looked up from germline, CDR1 is SQVTM and CDR2 is ANQGSEA. CDR3 sequence reads: CSVEEGLATYNEQFF. The covered CDR3 bases are TGCAGCGTTGAAGAAGGACTAGCAACCTACAATGAG.

Details on this clone: The CDR3 is cut off 3 residues early in the read; its end comes from the germline J gene. The rearrangement joins TRBV20-1 to TRBJ2-3, with TRBD2 identical over 7 bases. The CDR3 length is 14 residues. CDR1 and CDR2 (germline): DFQATT, SNEGSKA (reference sequence). V shed 5 bases, J shed 5 bases, and the junction held 10 bases outside the gene matches. The CDR3 DNA, read in part, is TGCAGTGCTCGGGACTACTCCGTCGAAGATACG. Translation: CSARDYSVEDT. The whole CDR3 reads CSARDYSVEDTQYF.

As to this clone: Read coverage stops 3 residues before the CDR3 terminus; the germline J gene supplies the remainder. J is TRBJ2-3 and V is TRBV20-1, with 8 bases that match TRBD2. The germline V gene encodes CDR1 DFQATT and CDR2 SNEGSKA (reference sequence). The CDR3 is made up of 16 amino acids. J was trimmed by 2 bases and V by 4 bases; bases with no gene match: 11. The part of the CDR3 DNA that was read is TGCAGTGCTAACCCGGCTGATAGCGGGGTCACAGATACG. This codes for CSANPADSGVTDT. From start to end, the CDR3 is CSANPADSGVTDTQYF.

In the case of this clone: The CDR3 is cut off 3 residues early in the read; its end comes from the germline J gene. This sequence joins TRBV15 and TRBJ2-3, with a weak D call TRBD1 (6 bases). V was shortened by 2 bases and J by 0 bases, with 12 bases between the two germline ends. Germline V gives CDR1 LNHNV, CDR2 YYDKDF (reference sequence). This CDR3 comprises 16 residues. The sequenced part of the CDR3 DNA is TGTGCCACCAGCAGACAAGGGACATCTAGCACAGATACG. Amino acids: CATSRQGTSSTDT. The entire CDR3 is CATSRQGTSSTDTQYF.

As concerns this clone: The read comes to an end 3 residues before the CDR3 does, leaving the germline J gene to fill in the end. The chain recombines TRBV10-3 with TRBJ1-4; weak D call: TRBD1 (6 bases). The germline V and J ends were trimmed by 10 bases and 4 bases, with 10 bases remaining between them. Germline-derived CDR1 and CDR2 are ENHRY and SYGVKD. This CDR3 has 12 residues. CDR3 sequence: CATQGINEKLFF. The sequenced part of the CDR3 DNA is TGTGCCACCCAGGGGATTAATGAAAAA.

Turning to this clone: The read is 3 residues too short to cover the CDR3 end, so that end is filled in from the germline J gene. The chain employs TRBV29-1 and TRBJ2-1; 9 positions match TRBD1. J gave up 4 bases and V 7 bases, and 11 bases lay outside the gene matches. The CDR3 length is 15 residues. Germline CDR1 SQVTM, CDR2 ANQGSEA. CDR3 DNA (partial): TGCAGCGGTAGGGCCGGGACAGGGATGTACAATGAG. Its translation is CSGRAGTGMYNE. The complete CDR3 sequence is CSGRAGTGMYNEQFF.

Points on this clone: The read stops 3 residues short of the end of the CDR3; the missing end is completed from the germline J gene. This chain links TRBV19 with TRBJ1-5; no firm D call. The CDR3 has 12 residues. Germline assignment: CDR1 LNHDA and CDR2 SQIVND (reference sequence). Trimming removed 5 bases at V and 7 bases at J, with 9 bases between. The covered CDR3 bases are TGTGCCAGTAGTTCCCTCGGGCAGCCC. It specifies CASSSLGQP. The full-length CDR3 reads as CASSSLGQPQHF.

Worth noting for this clone: Sequencing ends 3 residues short of the CDR3 end; the germline J gene provides the rest. This chain links TRBV20-1 with TRBJ2-7; perhaps D is TRBD1 or TRBD2 (7 bases each). V lost 3 bases to trimming and J lost 5 bases, with 20 bases between them. The CDR3 has 15 amino acids. CDR1 and CDR2 (germline): DFQATT, SNEGSKA (reference sequence). Incomplete CDR3 DNA: TGCAGTGCTAGCCGAGGGGAGGGGGCGCTTAACGAG. Amino acid sequence: CSASRGEGALNE. The whole CDR3 protein reads CSASRGEGALNEQYF.

With regard to this clone: The CDR3 is cut off 3 residues early in the read; its end comes from the germline J gene. This chain connects TRBV7-9 to TRBJ1-2; no definite D call. Germline V gene lookup returns CDR1 SEHNR and CDR2 FQNEAQ (reference sequence). CDR3 length: 15 amino acids. Here the CDR3 reads CASSSGGSSYNDYTF. CDR3 DNA (partial): TGTGCCAGCAGCTCGGGCGGGAGCTCCTACAATGAC.

With respect to this clone: At one end the junction does not follow the germline gene, possibly because of a read error. Read data end 3 residues before the CDR3 end; the end is taken from the germline J gene. The V and J genes are TRBV7-6 and TRBJ1-2, with a tentative D call TRBD1 (5 bases). Germline values: CDR1 SGHVS, CDR2 FNYEAQ. This CDR3 contains 16 residues. Here the CDR3 reads CASSLEWAGGSYDYTF. CDR3 DNA, as far as it was read: TGTGCCAGCAGCTTAGAGTGGGCGGGGGGTTCCTATGAC.

This clone is medium-sized (0.01 to 0.1%) by frequency. The CDR3 end falls 3 residues outside the read, so it is completed with the germline J gene. The chain employs TRBV7-6 and TRBJ1-1; 9 bases map to TRBD1. CDR3 length equals 14 residues. Germline loops: CDR1 SGHVS, CDR2 FNYEAQ. CDR3 bases read: TGTGCCAGCAGCTTAGAAGGGGGACAGGGAGAA. This translates into CASSLEGGQGE. The whole CDR3 is CASSLEGGQGEAFF. Full variable domain (remainder filled in from reference TRBV7-6 and TRBJ1-1): GAGVSQSPRYKVTKRGQDVALRCDPISGHVSLYWYRQALGQGPEFLTYFNYEAQQDKSGLPNDRFSAERPEGSISTLTIQRTEQRDSAMYRCASSLEGGQGEAFFGQGTRLTVV.

The sequenced part of the CDR3 DNA is TGTGCCAGCAGCTTGGGCCAAGACTACGAG. Translating gives CASSLGQDYE. The full CDR3 is CASSLGQDYEQYF. V gene TRBV11-2 combines with J gene TRBJ2-7, with D unclear. The read halts 3 residues ahead of the CDR3 end, with the missing end drawn from the germline J gene. The germline gives CDR1 SGHAT, CDR2 FQNNGV. There are 13 residues in the CDR3. V lost 3 bases and J lost 3, with 9 bases in between.

Points on this clone: The read finishes 3 residues shy of the CDR3 end, and the germline J gene is used to complete it. This chain joins TRBV13 and TRBJ2-3; D gene uncertain. There are 13 residues in the CDR3. V gave up 4 bases and J gave up 6 bases, with 11 bases separating them. Germline values: CDR1 PRHDT, CDR2 FYEKMQ (reference sequence). The part of the CDR3 DNA that was read is TGTGCCAGCAGCTCCCAGAAACACGATACG. It codes for CASSSQKHDT. The entire CDR3 is CASSSQKHDTQYF.

A note on this clone: The read terminates 3 residues before the CDR3 end, so the remaining end is supplied by the germline J gene. The V gene is TRBV28, the J gene TRBJ1-4; no clear D gene. Trimming stripped 6 bases from V and 8 bases from J, with 13 bases between. CDR3 size: 13 residues. Germline V gene lookup returns CDR1 MDHEN and CDR2 SYDVKM. The CDR3: CASSSGGPEKLFF. The sequenced part of the CDR3 DNA is TGTGCCAGCAGCTCCGGAGGGCCCGAAAAA.

Concerning this clone itself: The CDR3 end is not reached by the read, which stops 3 residues before it; the germline J gene fills it in. The chain couples TRBV6-1 to TRBJ2-3; 12 bases are a match to TRBD1. CDR1 MNHNS and CDR2 SASEGT come from the germline V gene. The CDR3 sequence is 15 residues long. The CDR3 loop reads CASSEAGTGGQPQYF. Incomplete CDR3 DNA: TGTGCCAGCAGTGAAGCTGGGACAGGGGGCCAGCCG.